These 27 T cell receptor beta chains were sequenced from one sample in a study of cytomegalovirus exposure and HLA in healthy donors. The PCR employed 60 Vbeta primers together with 13 Jbeta primers. Produced via immunoSEQ multiplex PCR; TCRdb's table is partial and in-frame only. The table lists around 180,000 clones, 75% to 90% of them singletons. The source material was PBMCs. All receptors derive from a boy between 2 and 10 years old in good health and CMV-seronegative.

This clone was seen a handful of times. The chain joins TRBV7-2 to TRBJ1-3; 7 positions match TRBD1. From germline, CDR1 is SGHTA and CDR2 FQGNSA. J lost 4 bases, V lost 1 base, and 7 bases had no gene match. The CDR3 has 16 residues. The CDR3 DNA reads as TGTGCCAGCAGCTTAGTGATAACAGGGGCCGGAAACACCATATATTTT. Its protein product is CASSLVITGAGNTIYF.

The chain joins TRBV4-1 to TRBJ2-2, with D possibly being TRBD1 (7 bases). CDR3 length: 15 residues. Trimming stripped 4 bases from V and 8 bases from J, with 17 bases between. CDR1 and CDR2 from the germline V gene are MGHRA and YSYEKL. The CDR3 protein is CASSPDGGQHGELFF. CDR3 sequence (DNA): TGCGCCAGCAGCCCTGACGGGGGACAGCATGGGGAGCTGTTTTTT.

The chain carries TRBV2 and TRBJ1-1, with D hard to call. Deletions cut 3 bases from V and 6 bases from J, with 23 bases between. This CDR3 region has 17 residues. Germline V gene lookup returns CDR1 SNHLY and CDR2 FYNNEI. The CDR3 DNA reads TGTGCCAGCAGTGATTCAGGTTTCGGTGTTTTGGCCGCTGAAGCTTTCTTT. It specifies CASSDSGFGVLAAEAFF.

This chain uses TRBV7-3 with TRBJ2-1, with D unclear. Germline V gene data show CDR1 as SGHTA and CDR2 as FQGTGA. The ends were cut back, 0 bases at V and 2 bases at J, with 11 bases in the middle. This CDR3 has 16 residues. The CDR3 spells CASSLTGGFPYNEQFF. CDR3 sequence (DNA): TGTGCCAGCAGCTTAACTGGCGGATTCCCCTACAATGAGCAGTTCTTC.

The V and J genes are TRBV7-6 and TRBJ2-1; D is possibly TRBD2 (5 bases). In germline, CDR1 is SGHVS, CDR2 FNYEAQ. The V gene lost 4 bases and the J gene lost 7 bases, with 11 bases spanning the gap. The CDR3 covers 13 residues. This chain's CDR3 is CASSSVLGNEQFF. In DNA, the CDR3 is TGTGCCAGCAGCTCCGTACTAGGGAATGAGCAGTTCTTC.

The CDR3 loop is CASSYGLRYGYTF. CDR3 nucleotides: TGTGCCAGCAGTTACGGGTTGAGGTATGGCTACACCTTC. The rearrangement links TRBV7-2 to TRBJ1-2; D is uncertain. The CDR3 covers 13 residues. V dropped 6 bases and J dropped 5 bases, with 13 bases sitting between them. CDR1 is SGHTA, CDR2 FQGNSA, per germline.

The gene calls are TRBV13 and TRBJ2-2; D is undetermined. Germline assignment: CDR1 PRHDT and CDR2 FYEKMQ (reference sequence). Trimming removed 4 bases at V and 7 bases at J, with 10 bases between. This CDR3 has 13 amino acids. The CDR3, as DNA: TGTGCCAGCAGCTCGATGCGTGTCGGGGAGCTGTTTTTT. It translates to CASSSMRVGELFF.

The chain links TRBV28 to TRBJ2-1; TRBD2 matches at 11 bases. CDR1 is MDHEN, CDR2 SYDVKM, per germline. This CDR3 is 17 amino acids long. V lost 4 bases and J lost 5; bases outside the gene matches: 10. CDR3 DNA: TGTGCCAGCAGTTCTACCTTGACTAGCGGGGATAACAATGAGCAGTTCTTC. It translates to CASSSTLTSGDNNEQFF.

This clone was seen a handful of times. The chain uses TRBV7-9 and TRBJ2-7, with 16 bases that match TRBD2. J was trimmed by 4 bases and V by 6 bases; bases with no gene match: 3. This CDR3 is 15 amino acids long. In germline, CDR1 is SEHNR, CDR2 FQNEAQ (reference sequence). The CDR3: CASRPGLAGGYEQYF. The CDR3 DNA is TGTGCCAGCAGACCGGGACTAGCGGGAGGGTACGAGCAGTACTTC.

About this clone itself: One junction end disagrees with the germline gene, perhaps due to a read error. The chain carries TRBV7-9 and TRBJ2-5, with D possibly matching TRBD1 (5 bases). CDR3 size: 15 residues. Germline CDR1 is SEHNR and CDR2 is FQNEAQ (reference sequence). This CDR3 is CSSSVLGAREETQYF. The CDR3 nucleotides are TGTTCCAGCAGCGTACTTGGGGCACGAGAAGAGACCCAGTACTTC.

The chain employs TRBV11-2 and TRBJ1-3, with D possibly being TRBD1 (5 bases). The CDR3 loop spans 17 amino acids. Trimming left V 3 bases short and J 4 bases short, with 19 bases between. The germline CDR1 and CDR2 sequences are SGHAT and FQNNGV. The CDR3 bases are TGTGCCAGCAGCTTCCGTGTCCCAGGGATCGGGGGAAACACCATATATTTT. This gives the protein CASSFRVPGIGGNTIYF.

V gene TRBV11-2 combines with J gene TRBJ2-3; 12 bases align to TRBD2. J was trimmed by 1 base and V by 1 base; bases with no gene match: 3. The CDR3 extends over 17 amino acids. CDR1 SGHAT and CDR2 FQNNGV come from the germline V gene. The CDR3 DNA reads as TGTGCCAGCAGCTTAGCTCGACTAGCGGGAGGCACAGATACGCAGTATTTT. This translates into CASSLARLAGGTDTQYF.

The chain carries TRBV6-6 and TRBJ2-1; D is possibly TRBD2 (5 bases). Germline loops: CDR1 MNHNY, CDR2 SVGAGI (reference sequence). V was clipped by 6 bases and J by 2 bases, with 17 bases between them. The CDR3 covers 16 residues. This CDR3 reads CASSPVGRATYNEQFF. The CDR3 coding sequence is TGTGCCAGCAGCCCGGTCGGGCGGGCCACCTACAATGAGCAGTTCTTC.

J is TRBJ2-5 and V is TRBV7-6; TRBD2 is a possible D gene (6 bases). V was pared by 2 bases and J by 1 base, with 8 bases between. CDR1 and CDR2 from the germline V gene are SGHVS and FNYEAQ. CDR3 length: 14 residues. The CDR3 loop reads CASSLRGIQETQYF. The CDR3 nucleotides read TGTGCCAGCAGCTTACGGGGGATCCAAGAGACCCAGTACTTC. The whole variable domain, remainder taken from reference TRBV7-6 and TRBJ2-5, is GAGVSQSPRYKVTKRGQDVALRCDPISGHVSLYWYRQALGQGPEFLTYFNYEAQQDKSGLPNDRFSAERPEGSISTLTIQRTEQRDSAMYRCASSLRGIQETQYFGPGTRLLVL.

The chain recombines TRBV7-2 with TRBJ2-3; D gene ambiguous. The germline gives CDR1 SGHTA, CDR2 FQGNSA. Deletions cut 5 bases from V and 5 bases from J, with 14 bases between. This CDR3 is built from 14 residues. This CDR3 reads CASSVSPTRDTQYF. The DNA for the CDR3 is TGTGCCAGCAGCGTTAGCCCCACCAGAGATACGCAGTATTTT.

This clone appeared once. In DNA form, the CDR3 reads TGTGCCAGCAGCCCCCGGACAGGCGTACGGCCCCAGCATTTT. Translating it yields CASSPRTGVRPQHF. This chain links TRBV11-2 with TRBJ1-5; 7 nucleotides match TRBD1. With V trimmed by 5 bases and J by 9 bases, 10 bases remained unmatched. This CDR3 region has 14 residues. Germline V lookup: CDR1 SGHAT, CDR2 FQNNGV.

The J gene is TRBJ2-7, the V gene TRBV4-2; 7 positions match TRBD2. The CDR3 loop spans 17 amino acids. Germline loops: CDR1 LGHNA, CDR2 YNFKEQ. J gave up 0 bases and V 0 bases, and 8 bases lay outside the gene matches. The CDR3 sequence is CASSQDDGDYFSYEQYF. As DNA, the CDR3 is TGTGCCAGCAGCCAAGATGACGGGGACTATTTCTCCTACGAGCAGTACTTC.

The chain employs TRBV28 and TRBJ1-4; 9 positions match TRBD1. The CDR3 has 14 residues. Germline lookup yields CDR1 MDHEN and CDR2 SYDVKM. With V trimmed by 6 bases and J by 8 bases, 7 bases remained unmatched. CDR3: CASRGGQGGEKLFF. The DNA for the CDR3 is TGTGCCAGCAGGGGGGGACAGGGAGGAGAAAAACTGTTTTTT.

This chain connects TRBV6-1 to TRBJ2-5; the match to TRBD2 covers 12 bases. V lost 6 bases, J lost 3 bases, and 5 bases stayed unmatched. Germline V gives CDR1 MNHNS, CDR2 SASEGT. The CDR3 is made up of 15 amino acids. CDR3 region: CASRPLAGGEETQYF. CDR3 nucleotides: TGTGCCAGCAGGCCACTAGCGGGGGGCGAAGAGACCCAGTACTTC.

This sequence joins TRBV27 and TRBJ1-2; 8 nucleotides line up with TRBD1. V was pared by 6 bases and J by 3 bases, with 6 bases of the junction left unmatched. This CDR3 region has 14 residues. The V gene's germline CDR1 is MNHEY and CDR2 SMNVEV (reference sequence). The DNA for the CDR3 is TGTGCCAGCAGGAGCCGACAGGGGCACTATGGCTACACCTTC. The encoded protein is CASRSRQGHYGYTF.

The count of this clone is one. The chain recombines TRBV28 with TRBJ1-1; 11 nucleotides line up with TRBD1. Unmatched junction bases numbered 7, after V lost 7 bases and J lost 0 bases. CDR1 and CDR2 from the germline V gene are MDHEN and SYDVKM. The CDR3 consists of 16 residues. The CDR3 DNA reads as TGTGCCAGCATTCGGTGGACAGGGGGCATGAACACTGAAGCTTTCTTT. Its translation: CASIRWTGGMNTEAFF.

CDR3 sequence (DNA): TGTGCCAGTAAATCCGGGACTAGTTCCACCGGGGAGCTGTTTTTT. It codes for CASKSGTSSTGELFF. The gene calls are TRBV19 and TRBJ2-2; TRBD2 matches 8 bases. Germline V gene lookup returns CDR1 LNHDA and CDR2 SQIVND (reference sequence). Losses at the gene ends were 7 bases for V and 4 bases for J; bases not matched to a gene: 8. The CDR3 spans 15 residues.

This clone has only a few counts. V and J are TRBV12-2 and TRBJ1-4. TRBV12-2 is recorded as a pseudogene. The CDR3 has 12 amino acids. The CDR3 loop is CASRSLMEKLFF. The CDR3 nucleotides are TGTGCAAGTCGCTCACTCATGGAAAAACTGTTTTTT.

The chain couples TRBV12-5 to TRBJ2-1; TRBD1 is a possible D gene (5 bases). CDR1 and CDR2 from the germline V gene are LGHNT and FRNRAP. The germline V and J ends were trimmed by 5 bases and 5 bases, with 13 bases remaining between them. This CDR3 spans 14 amino acids. Here the CDR3 reads CASGIAQGNNEQFF. The CDR3 coding sequence is TGTGCTAGTGGTATCGCGCAGGGAAACAATGAGCAGTTCTTC.

This chain connects TRBV9 to TRBJ2-5, with TRBD2 as a possible D gene (6 bases). In germline, CDR1 is SGDLS, CDR2 YYNGEE. The CDR3 length is 15 residues. Trimming pared 3 bases from V and 7 bases from J, leaving 19 bases between. The chain's CDR3 is CASSGTSSASGTQYF. CDR3 in DNA: TGTGCCAGCAGCGGGACCTCTAGCGCCTCGGGGACCCAGTACTTC.

This sequence joins TRBV4-1 and TRBJ2-3; 8 bases are a match to TRBD2. The V gene's germline CDR1 is MGHRA and CDR2 YSYEKL. Trimming cost V 0 bases and J 1 base; bases outside gene matches: 0. There are 15 residues in the CDR3. CDR3 nucleotide sequence: TGCGCCAGCAGCCAAGAAGCGGGAGGCACAGATACGCAGTATTTT. It specifies CASSQEAGGTDTQYF.

The rearrangement joins TRBV19 to TRBJ2-7; weak D call: TRBD1 (5 bases). The length of the CDR3 is 13 residues. V lost 4 bases, J lost 2 bases, and 9 bases lay in between. Looked up from germline, CDR1 is LNHDA and CDR2 is SQIVND (reference sequence). In DNA, the CDR3 is TGTGCCAGTAGTACGACAGTCACCTACGAGCAGTACTTC. Encoded protein: CASSTTVTYEQYF.